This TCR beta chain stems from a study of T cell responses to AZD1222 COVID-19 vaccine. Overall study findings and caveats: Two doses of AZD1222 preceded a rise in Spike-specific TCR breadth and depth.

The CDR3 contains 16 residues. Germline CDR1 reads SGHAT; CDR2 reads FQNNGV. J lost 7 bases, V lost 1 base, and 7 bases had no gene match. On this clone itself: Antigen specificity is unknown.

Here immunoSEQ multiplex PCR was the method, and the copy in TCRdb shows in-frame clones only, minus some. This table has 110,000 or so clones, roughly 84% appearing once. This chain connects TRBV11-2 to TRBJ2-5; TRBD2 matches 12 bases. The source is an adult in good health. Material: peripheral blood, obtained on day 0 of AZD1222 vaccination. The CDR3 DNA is TGTGCCAGCAGCTTAGGGCTAGCGGGAGGGCCCGGGACCCAGTACTTC. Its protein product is CASSLGLAGGPGTQYF.